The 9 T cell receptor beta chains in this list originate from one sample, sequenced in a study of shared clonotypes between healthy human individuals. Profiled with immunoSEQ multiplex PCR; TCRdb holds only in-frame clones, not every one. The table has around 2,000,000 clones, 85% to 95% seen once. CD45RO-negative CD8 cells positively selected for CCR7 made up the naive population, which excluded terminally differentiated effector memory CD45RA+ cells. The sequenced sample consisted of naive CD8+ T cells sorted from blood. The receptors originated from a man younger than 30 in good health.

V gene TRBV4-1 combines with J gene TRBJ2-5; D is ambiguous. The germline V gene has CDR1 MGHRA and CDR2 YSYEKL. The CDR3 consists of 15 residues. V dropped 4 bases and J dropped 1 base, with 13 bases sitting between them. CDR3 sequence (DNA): TGCGCCAGCAGCCTAGGGTGGGCGGTCCAAGAGACCCAGTACTTC. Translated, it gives CASSLGWAVQETQYF.

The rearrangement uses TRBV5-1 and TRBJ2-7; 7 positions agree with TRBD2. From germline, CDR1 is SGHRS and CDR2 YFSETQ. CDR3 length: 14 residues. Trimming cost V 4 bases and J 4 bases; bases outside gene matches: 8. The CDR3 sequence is CASSAGDGKYEQYF. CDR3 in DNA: TGCGCCAGCAGCGCGGGGGACGGAAAGTACGAGCAGTACTTC.

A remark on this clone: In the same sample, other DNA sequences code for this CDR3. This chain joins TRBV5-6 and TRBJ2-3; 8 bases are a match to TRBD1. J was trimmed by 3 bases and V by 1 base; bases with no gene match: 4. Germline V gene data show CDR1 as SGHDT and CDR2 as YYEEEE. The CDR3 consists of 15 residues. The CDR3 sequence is CASSLRTGGTDTQYF. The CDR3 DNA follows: TGTGCCAGCAGCTTGAGAACAGGGGGAACAGATACGCAGTATTTT.

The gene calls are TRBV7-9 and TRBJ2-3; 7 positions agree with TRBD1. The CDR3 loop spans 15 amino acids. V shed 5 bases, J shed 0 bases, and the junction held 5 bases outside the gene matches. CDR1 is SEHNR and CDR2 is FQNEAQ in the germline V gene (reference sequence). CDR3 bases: TGTGCCAGCAGCGCCGACAGGGCGAGCACAGATACGCAGTATTTT. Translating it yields CASSADRASTDTQYF.

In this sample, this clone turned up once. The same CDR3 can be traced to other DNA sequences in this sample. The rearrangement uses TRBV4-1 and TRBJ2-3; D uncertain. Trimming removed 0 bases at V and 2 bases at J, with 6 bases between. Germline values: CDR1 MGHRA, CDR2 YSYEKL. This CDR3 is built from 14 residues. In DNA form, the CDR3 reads TGCGCCAGCAGCCAAGACCCAGTCACAGATACGCAGTATTTT. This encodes CASSQDPVTDTQYF.

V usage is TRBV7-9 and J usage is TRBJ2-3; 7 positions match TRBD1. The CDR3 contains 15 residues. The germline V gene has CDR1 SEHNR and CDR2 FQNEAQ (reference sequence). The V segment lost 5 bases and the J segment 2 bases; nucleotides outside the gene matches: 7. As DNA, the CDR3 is TGTGCCAGCAGCCCCGACAGGGCTCACACAGATACGCAGTATTTT. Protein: CASSPDRAHTDTQYF.

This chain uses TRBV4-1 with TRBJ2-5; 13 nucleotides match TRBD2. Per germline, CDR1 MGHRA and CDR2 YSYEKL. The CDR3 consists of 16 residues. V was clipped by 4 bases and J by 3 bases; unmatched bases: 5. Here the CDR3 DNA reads TGCGCCAGCAGCCTCGCCGGGACTAGCGGGAAAGAGACCCAGTACTTC. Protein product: CASSLAGTSGKETQYF.

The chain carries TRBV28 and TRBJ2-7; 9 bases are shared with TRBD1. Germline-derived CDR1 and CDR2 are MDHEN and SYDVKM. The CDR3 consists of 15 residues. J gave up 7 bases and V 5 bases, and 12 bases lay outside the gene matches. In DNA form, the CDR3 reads TGTGCCAGCAGTCCGACTCAACAGGGGGCCGAAGAGCAGTACTTC. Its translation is CASSPTQQGAEEQYF. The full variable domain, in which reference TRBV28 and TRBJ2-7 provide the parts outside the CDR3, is DVKVTQSSRYLVKRTGEKVFLECVQDMDHENMFWYRQDPGLGLRLIYFSYDVKMKEKGDIPEGYSVSREKKERFSLILESASTNQTSMYLCASSPTQQGAEEQYFGPGTRLTVT.

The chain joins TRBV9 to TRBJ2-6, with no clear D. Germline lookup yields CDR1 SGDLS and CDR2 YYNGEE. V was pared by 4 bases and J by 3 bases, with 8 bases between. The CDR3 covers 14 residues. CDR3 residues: CASSPRGGANVLTF. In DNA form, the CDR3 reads TGTGCCAGCAGCCCGCGCGGTGGGGCCAACGTCCTGACTTTC.